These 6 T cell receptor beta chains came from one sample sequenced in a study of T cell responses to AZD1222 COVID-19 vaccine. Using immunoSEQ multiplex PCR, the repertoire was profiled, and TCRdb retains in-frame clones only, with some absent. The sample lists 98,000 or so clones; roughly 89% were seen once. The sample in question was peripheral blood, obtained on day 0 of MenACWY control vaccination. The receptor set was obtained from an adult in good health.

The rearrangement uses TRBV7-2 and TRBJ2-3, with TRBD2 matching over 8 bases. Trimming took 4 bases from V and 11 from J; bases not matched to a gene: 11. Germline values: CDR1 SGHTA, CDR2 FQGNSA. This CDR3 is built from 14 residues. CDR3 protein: CASSSGLAGHGQYF. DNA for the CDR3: TGTGCCAGCAGCTCCGGCTTAGCGGGGCACGGGCAGTATTTT.

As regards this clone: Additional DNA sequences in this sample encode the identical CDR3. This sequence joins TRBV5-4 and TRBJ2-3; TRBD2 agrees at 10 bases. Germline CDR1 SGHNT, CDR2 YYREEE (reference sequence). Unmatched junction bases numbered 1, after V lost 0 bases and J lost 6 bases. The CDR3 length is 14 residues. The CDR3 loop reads CASSLELAGDTQYF. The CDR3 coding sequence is TGTGCCAGCAGCTTGGAACTAGCGGGGGATACGCAGTATTTT.

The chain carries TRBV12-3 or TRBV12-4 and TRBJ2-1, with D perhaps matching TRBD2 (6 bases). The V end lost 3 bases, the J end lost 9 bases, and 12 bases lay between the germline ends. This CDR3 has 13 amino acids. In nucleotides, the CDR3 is TGTGCCAGCAGTTTTTCCGGGGAGGCTGAGCAGTTCTTC. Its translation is CASSFSGEAEQFF.

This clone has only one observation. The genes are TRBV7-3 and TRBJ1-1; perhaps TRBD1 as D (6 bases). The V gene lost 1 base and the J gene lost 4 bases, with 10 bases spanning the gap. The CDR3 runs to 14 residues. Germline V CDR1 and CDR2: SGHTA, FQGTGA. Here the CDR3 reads CASSLMGAATEAFF. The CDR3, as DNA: TGTGCCAGCAGCTTAATGGGGGCGGCCACTGAAGCTTTCTTT. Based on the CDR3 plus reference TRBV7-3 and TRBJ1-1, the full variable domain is GAGVSQTPSNKVTEKGKYVELRCDPISGHTALYWYRQSLGQGPEFLIYFQGTGAADDSGLPNDRFFAVRPEGSVSTLKIQRTERGDSAVYLCASSLMGAATEAFFGQGTRLTVV.

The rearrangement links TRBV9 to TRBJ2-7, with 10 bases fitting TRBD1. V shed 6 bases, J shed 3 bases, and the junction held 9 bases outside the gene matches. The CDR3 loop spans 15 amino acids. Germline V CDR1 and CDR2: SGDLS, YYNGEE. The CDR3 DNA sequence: TGTGCCAGCACGGAGGGGACAGGGGAGGGCTACGAGCAGTACTTC. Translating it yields CASTEGTGEGYEQYF.

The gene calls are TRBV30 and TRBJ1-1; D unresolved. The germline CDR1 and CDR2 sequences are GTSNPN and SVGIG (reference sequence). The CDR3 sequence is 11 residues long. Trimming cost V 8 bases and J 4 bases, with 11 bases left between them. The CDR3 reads CAGSVFTEAFF. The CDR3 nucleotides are TGTGCCGGAAGTGTTTTCACTGAAGCTTTCTTT.